These 25 T cell receptor beta chains share one sample of origin, sequenced in a study of blood T cell repertoires in COVID-19. Measured with immunoSEQ multiplex PCR; TCRdb has only the in-frame clones, and not every one. The sample shows 250,000 to 350,000 clones, approximately 85% of them seen only once. Sequenced input: PBMCs or T cells enriched from blood (not recorded which). The receptors derive from a woman in her twenties or thirties who had recovered from COVID-19.

The chain carries TRBV18 and TRBJ2-7, with D tentatively TRBD1 (5 bases). Germline V CDR1 and CDR2: KGHSH, LQKENI. Trimming shortened V by 0 bases and J by 0 bases, and 6 bases separated the two germline ends. The CDR3 is made up of 14 amino acids. The DNA for the CDR3 is TGTGCCAGCTCACCACCTACAGGCTCCTACGAGCAGTACTTC. Translated: CASSPPTGSYEQYF.

The V call is TRBV7-8, the J call TRBJ1-1, with TRBD1 matching 7 bases. Germline lookup yields CDR1 SGHVS and CDR2 FQNEAQ. Trimming took 3 bases from V and 4 from J; bases not matched to a gene: 5. The CDR3 is made up of 14 amino acids. DNA for the CDR3: TGTGCCAGCAGCTTCGACAGGGCCGGCACTGAAGCTTTCTTT. This gives the protein CASSFDRAGTEAFF.

The chain combines TRBV5-1 with TRBJ2-7; 7 bases agree with TRBD1. Looked up from germline, CDR1 is SGHRS and CDR2 is YFSETQ. V dropped 4 bases and J dropped 0; count of bases not matched to a gene: 7. The CDR3 is 15 amino acids. The CDR3 region is CASSAWTGASYEQYF. In nucleotides, the CDR3 is TGCGCCAGCAGCGCGTGGACAGGTGCCTCCTACGAGCAGTACTTC.

The rearrangement links TRBV6-1 to TRBJ2-1; TRBD2 matches at 8 bases. The CDR3 runs 17 residues. CDR1 MNHNS and CDR2 SASEGT come from the germline V gene. V shed 3 bases and J 1 base; nucleotides not matched to a gene: 8. CDR3 amino acids: CASSESPSGGSYNEQFF. The DNA of the CDR3 is TGTGCCAGCAGTGAGTCCCCCAGCGGGGGATCCTACAATGAGCAGTTCTTC.

This rearrangement joins TRBV11-3 to TRBJ2-3, with TRBD1 identical over 8 bases. CDR1 and CDR2 from the germline V gene are SGHNT and YENEEA. The V gene end was trimmed by 6 bases and the J gene end by 1 base; junction bases not matched to a gene: 9. CDR3 length: 16 residues. CDR3: CASSHRGRQGTDTQYF. The CDR3 DNA follows: TGTGCCAGCAGTCACAGGGGGAGACAGGGCACAGATACGCAGTATTTT.

This sequence joins TRBV7-3 and TRBJ2-1, with TRBD2 matching over 12 bases. J gave up 7 bases and V 6 bases, and 7 bases lay outside the gene matches. The CDR3 covers 15 residues. From germline, CDR1 is SGHTA and CDR2 FQGTGA. CDR3 DNA sequence: TGTGCCAGCAGTTATACTAGCGGGAGGCTGAATGAGCAGTTCTTC. Translation gives CASSYTSGRLNEQFF. Complete variable domain (other parts from reference TRBV7-3 and TRBJ2-1): GAGVSQTPSNKVTEKGKYVELRCDPISGHTALYWYRQSLGQGPEFLIYFQGTGAADDSGLPNDRFFAVRPEGSVSTLKIQRTERGDSAVYLCASSYTSGRLNEQFFGPGTRLTVL.

This clone was detected once. This rearrangement joins TRBV19 to TRBJ2-4, with unresolved D. Trimming shortened V by 4 bases and J by 10 bases, and 14 bases separated the two germline ends. The CDR3 consists of 13 residues. The germline gives CDR1 LNHDA, CDR2 SQIVND (reference sequence). The CDR3 DNA follows: TGTGCCAGTAGTAAAACCGAACTAAAGATTCAGTACTTC. Translated, it gives CASSKTELKIQYF.

The chain joins TRBV29-1 to TRBJ2-1, with D maybe TRBD2 (7 bases). Between the trimmed V and J ends, which lost 6 bases and 9 bases, there was a span of 21 bases. Looked up from germline, CDR1 is SQVTM and CDR2 is ANQGSEA. The CDR3 is made up of 14 amino acids. The CDR3 spells CSVRRGAGVREQFF. The CDR3 DNA reads TGCAGCGTCCGACGGGGGGCGGGAGTGCGTGAGCAGTTCTTC.

J is TRBJ1-2 and V is TRBV6-6; tentative D call: TRBD1 (5 bases). The CDR3 has 14 residues. V gave up 0 bases and J gave up 3 bases, with 8 bases separating them. Germline loops: CDR1 MNHNY, CDR2 SVGAGI (reference sequence). The CDR3 here is CASSYSKGDYGYTF. The CDR3 nucleotides are TGTGCCAGCAGTTACTCGAAAGGGGACTATGGCTACACCTTC.

The chain couples TRBV12-5 to TRBJ1-1; perhaps TRBD1 as D (5 bases). With 3 bases removed from V and 0 bases from J, the gap between germline ends came to 11 bases. This CDR3 has 15 amino acids. Germline assignment: CDR1 LGHNT and CDR2 FRNRAP. The CDR3 reads CASGFDSVMNTEAFF. The CDR3 DNA sequence: TGTGCTAGTGGTTTTGACAGTGTCATGAACACTGAAGCTTTCTTT.

The rearrangement joins TRBV24-1 to TRBJ2-1; TRBD1 might be the D (5 bases). V was trimmed by 3 bases and J by 5 bases, leaving 16 bases between them. The CDR3 consists of 16 residues. The germline CDR1 and CDR2 sequences are KGHDR and SFDVKD. For the CDR3, the DNA is TGTGCCACCAGTGATGTGTGGGAAGGCAGGGACAATGAGCAGTTCTTC. It specifies CATSDVWEGRDNEQFF.

This clone was observed a handful of times. The chain combines TRBV6-5 with TRBJ1-2; a weak D match, TRBD1 (5 bases). Germline CDR1 MNHEY, CDR2 SVGAGI. V lost 6 bases, J lost 3 bases, and 11 bases lay in between. This CDR3 has 13 residues. The CDR3 DNA is TGTGCCAGCAGCAGGGTGGATGACTATGGCTACACCTTC. This gives the protein CASSRVDDYGYTF.

This clone was seen a handful of times. The V call is TRBV7-9, the J call TRBJ1-1, with D uncertain. The CDR3 has 14 amino acids. The ends were cut back, 5 bases at V and 1 base at J, with 11 bases in the middle. The germline CDR1 and CDR2 sequences are SEHNR and FQNEAQ (reference sequence). The DNA for the CDR3 is TGTGCCAGCAGCCTGGTACAACCGAACACTGAAGCTTTCTTT. As protein: CASSLVQPNTEAFF.

The chain employs TRBV9 and TRBJ2-7, with D possibly TRBD2 on 5 matching bases. The V gene lost 0 bases and the J gene lost 3 bases, with 13 bases spanning the gap. Germline V gene sequence: CDR1 SGDLS, CDR2 YYNGEE. The CDR3 length is 15 residues. The CDR3 coding sequence is TGTGCCAGCAGCGTAGTTCCGGGGAACCTCTACGAGCAGTACTTC. Its translation: CASSVVPGNLYEQYF.

The chain joins TRBV28 to TRBJ2-1; tentative D call: TRBD2 (6 bases). The CDR3 is 15 amino acids. CDR1 is MDHEN and CDR2 is SYDVKM in the germline V gene. Between the trimmed V and J ends, which lost 6 bases and 7 bases, there was a span of 19 bases. The DNA of the CDR3 is TGTGCCAGCAGCCTACTAGCCCAAAGATTTAATGAGCAGTTCTTC. Protein: CASSLLAQRFNEQFF.

As to this clone: At one of its ends the junction is not consistent with the germline gene, which may arise from a read error. The gene calls are TRBV9 and TRBJ1-5; D ambiguous. Germline CDR1 is SGDLS and CDR2 is YYNGEE. The length of the CDR3 is 17 residues. The CDR3 spells CASSVVSGGNSNQLQHF. The CDR3 DNA reads as TGTGCCAGCAGCGTAGTTTCAGGAGGAAATAGCAATCAGCTCCAGCATTTT.

This chain connects TRBV3-1 (or the pseudogene TRBV3-2) to TRBJ2-7; 8 bases fit TRBD1. Germline trimming cut 3 bases from V and 2 bases from J; bases unmatched to any gene: 6. Germline V CDR1 and CDR2: LGHDT, YNNKEL (reference sequence). CDR3 length: 15 residues. CDR3 nucleotides: TGTGCCAGCAGCCACAGGGGACAGGTCCCCTACGAGCAGTACTTC. Its protein is CASSHRGQVPYEQYF.

This clone has just one count. V gene TRBV12-3 or TRBV12-4 combines with J gene TRBJ1-4; D might be TRBD1 (5 bases). Trimming stripped 2 bases from V and 7 bases from J, with 8 bases between. The CDR3 runs to 13 residues. The DNA of the CDR3 is TGTGCCAGCAGTTTAACAGGCGGTGAAAAACTGTTTTTT. It yields the protein CASSLTGGEKLFF.

The CDR3 sequence is CASSYHGTGTYEQYF. In DNA form, the CDR3 reads TGTGCCAGCAGCTACCACGGGACAGGGACCTACGAGCAGTACTTC. This chain connects TRBV11-2 to TRBJ2-7, with 9 bases lining up with TRBD1. Trimming at V came to 4 bases and at J to 2 bases, leaving 6 bases not matched to a gene. The CDR3 sequence is 15 residues long. The germline V gene has CDR1 SGHAT and CDR2 FQNNGV.

The chain joins TRBV7-8 to TRBJ2-7, with a weak D call TRBD1 (6 bases). The ends were cut back, 5 bases at V and 3 bases at J, with 17 bases in the middle. This CDR3 has 15 amino acids. Per germline, CDR1 SGHVS and CDR2 FQNEAQ. CDR3 protein: CASSPLNRVFYEQYF. CDR3 sequence (DNA): TGTGCCAGCAGCCCATTAAACAGGGTTTTCTACGAGCAGTACTTC.

V gene TRBV11-2 combines with J gene TRBJ2-2; 10 nucleotides match TRBD2. Unmatched junction bases numbered 10, after V lost 3 bases and J lost 3 bases. Germline loops: CDR1 SGHAT, CDR2 FQNNGV. The CDR3 extends over 18 amino acids. Here the CDR3 reads CASSFKGLAARDTGELFF. Here the CDR3 DNA reads TGTGCCAGCAGCTTCAAAGGACTAGCGGCGCGCGACACCGGGGAGCTGTTTTTT.

The rearrangement joins TRBV7-6 to TRBJ2-2, with D tentatively TRBD2 (7 bases). CDR1 and CDR2 from the germline V gene are SGHVS and FNYEAQ. The CDR3 contains 14 residues. The ends were cut back, 5 bases at V and 7 bases at J, with 14 bases in the middle. CDR3 in amino acids: CASSTQGGDGELFF. The CDR3 DNA is TGTGCCAGCAGCACCCAAGGGGGGGACGGGGAGCTGTTTTTT.

The chain couples TRBV3-1 (or the pseudogene TRBV3-2) to TRBJ2-2; 7 nucleotides align to TRBD1. This CDR3 has 16 amino acids. Germline values: CDR1 LGHDT, CDR2 YNNKEL (reference sequence). The V gene end was trimmed by 5 bases and the J gene end by 5 bases; junction bases not matched to a gene: 11. For the CDR3, the DNA is TGTGCCAGCAGCAGACAGGGCCTGGAGAATACCGGGGAGCTGTTTTTT. Amino acids: CASSRQGLENTGELFF.

The genes are TRBV6-6 and TRBJ2-3, with D unresolved. The germline V and J ends were trimmed by 3 bases and 0 bases, with 13 bases remaining between them. Germline CDR1 reads MNHNY; CDR2 reads SVGAGI (reference sequence). The CDR3 extends over 16 amino acids. The CDR3 DNA is TGTGCCAGCAGTTATTTACTTCCGTTGAGCACAGATACGCAGTATTTT. It translates to CASSYLLPLSTDTQYF.

J is TRBJ1-1 and V is TRBV6-1, with 7 bases aligning to TRBD1. Trimming took 5 bases from V and 6 from J; bases not matched to a gene: 3. Germline V lookup: CDR1 MNHNS, CDR2 SASEGT. This CDR3 contains 12 residues. CDR3 bases: TGTGCCAGCAGTCCCGGGACAGCTGAAGCTTTCTTT. Protein sequence: CASSPGTAEAFF.